The 9 T cell receptor beta chains below were found in one sample sequenced in a study of blood T cells in healthy people across ages. A sample-barcoded 5' primer and a J-beta primer mix were used in a second PCR of roughly 7 to 11 cycles. From the 5' RACE reads, TCRdb called clonotypes with MiXCR, one entry per CDR3 protein. The repertoire has about 2 million distinct CDR3 sequences, 49% of them found once; the top ten carry less than 2.5%. Specimen: blood. Receptors were obtained from a middle-aged woman in good health.

The rearrangement uses TRBV5-6 and TRBJ2-6, with D maybe TRBD1 (5 bases). Trimming removed 4 bases from V and 2 bases from J, with 10 bases in between. CDR3 length: 15 residues. The germline V gene encodes CDR1 SGHDT and CDR2 YYEEEE. The CDR3 is CASSVDRTGANVLTF. For the CDR3, the DNA is TGTGCCAGCAGCGTTGACAGAACTGGGGCCAACGTCCTGACTTTC.

This clonotype was counted a few times. J is TRBJ2-5 and V is TRBV7-2; 8 bases align to TRBD2. Trimming cost V 0 bases and J 4 bases; bases outside gene matches: 13. The CDR3 totals 18 residues. Germline CDR1 SGHTA, CDR2 FQGNSA. Here the CDR3 reads CASSLAFVRGGIAETQYF. As DNA, the CDR3 is TGTGCCAGCAGCTTAGCTTTTGTCCGGGGGGGCATCGCAGAGACCCAGTACTTC.

This clonotype was detected a few times. This chain links TRBV20-1 with TRBJ1-5, with TRBD1 matching over 10 bases. This CDR3 is built from 13 residues. Germline loops: CDR1 DFQATT, CDR2 SNEGSKA (reference sequence). J gave up 6 bases and V 5 bases, and 4 bases lay outside the gene matches. CDR3 amino acids: CSAGDRGGQPQHF. CDR3 DNA sequence: TGCAGTGCTGGGGACAGGGGAGGTCAGCCCCAGCATTTT.

The chain links TRBV6-2 or TRBV6-3 to TRBJ2-1; 8 bases align to TRBD2. This CDR3 region has 16 residues. J lost 7 bases, V lost 6 bases, and 14 bases had no gene match. The germline CDR1 and CDR2 sequences are MNHEY and SVGEGT. CDR3 loop: CASRKGGGTVRNEQFF. The CDR3 DNA reads TGTGCCAGCAGAAAGGGCGGGGGGACCGTGAGGAATGAGCAGTTCTTC.

This chain connects TRBV3-1 to TRBJ2-3; no firm D call. CDR3 size: 13 residues. The germline V gene encodes CDR1 LGHDT and CDR2 YNNKEL (reference sequence). Trimming pared 4 bases from V and 4 bases from J, leaving 9 bases between. CDR3: CASSLYPPDTQYF. DNA for the CDR3: TGTGCCAGCAGCCTATATCCACCAGATACGCAGTATTTT.

The DNA for the CDR3 is TGTGCCAGCGGGATCCTGGACAGGGAGTACTTC. Its translation: CASGILDREYF. The chain uses TRBV28 and TRBJ2-5, with 8 bases lining up with TRBD1. V shed 8 bases, J shed 12 bases, and the junction held 8 bases outside the gene matches. Germline CDR1 reads MDHEN; CDR2 reads SYDVKM. This CDR3 has 11 amino acids.

This clonotype was picked up one time. This sequence joins TRBV27 and TRBJ1-6, with D tentatively TRBD1 (6 bases). Germline loops: CDR1 MNHEY, CDR2 SMNVEV (reference sequence). The CDR3 contains 14 residues. The V end lost 4 bases, the J end lost 8 bases, and 12 bases lay between the germline ends. The CDR3 here is CASSYRDNDSPLHF. The CDR3 DNA is TGTGCCAGCAGTTACCGGGACAACGATTCACCCCTCCACTTT.

This clonotype has only one observation. The chain recombines TRBV7-9 with TRBJ2-5; D could derive from TRBD1 or TRBD2 (6 bases each). V was trimmed by 4 bases and J by 4 bases, leaving 16 bases between them. The CDR3 loop spans 15 amino acids. Germline lookup yields CDR1 SEHNR and CDR2 FQNEAQ (reference sequence). The CDR3 region has the DNA TGTGCCAGCAGCTGGACAACGAGGGGGGCAGAGACCCAGTACTTC. Amino acid sequence: CASSWTTRGAETQYF.

The chain has TRBV4-2 and TRBJ1-1; tentatively, D is TRBD1 (6 bases). This CDR3 has 15 residues. CDR1 and CDR2 from the germline V gene are LGHNA and YNFKEQ. Trimming stripped 3 bases from V and 4 bases from J, with 15 bases between. The CDR3 DNA sequence: TGTGCCAGCAGCCAGCTACAGGGATCCAGCACTGAAGCTTTCTTT. Translated, it gives CASSQLQGSSTEAFF.